This T cell receptor beta chain was sequenced in a study of T-cell memory formation after mild COVID-19. Study-level information: The study found TCR clusters largely donor specific. Study-level results: Memory cells collected pre-infection included some clones that later responded, suggesting cross-reactive memory joined. Mainly CM and EM harbored the contracting CD4+ clones; mainly EMRA harbored the CD8+ ones.

Researchers used 5'RACE with constant-segment primers to make TCR alpha and TCR beta cDNA libraries that carry sample barcodes and UMIs. TCRdb reanalysed the 5' RACE reads using MiXCR and keeps one entry per CDR3 protein. The top ten clones hold about a fifth of a sample with fewer than 350,000 distinct CDR3 sequences, 15% to 20% of them seen once. J was trimmed by 0 bases and V by 5 bases; bases with no gene match: 5. This CDR3 has 15 amino acids. This clonotype was picked up a small number of times. Its antigen is unknown. The sample comprised PBMCs or a T cell subset sorted from them (not recorded which). This clonotype was obtained from a man between 18 and 35 years old who had mild COVID-19 (a few samples of this study predate the infection). Cell type and time point are not known. This sequence joins TRBV12-3 or TRBV12-4 and TRBJ1-1, with 8 positions matching TRBD1. The CDR3 DNA is TGTGCCAGCAGTGCACGACAGGGGCTGAACACTGAAGCTTTCTTT. It yields the protein CASSARQGLNTEAFF.